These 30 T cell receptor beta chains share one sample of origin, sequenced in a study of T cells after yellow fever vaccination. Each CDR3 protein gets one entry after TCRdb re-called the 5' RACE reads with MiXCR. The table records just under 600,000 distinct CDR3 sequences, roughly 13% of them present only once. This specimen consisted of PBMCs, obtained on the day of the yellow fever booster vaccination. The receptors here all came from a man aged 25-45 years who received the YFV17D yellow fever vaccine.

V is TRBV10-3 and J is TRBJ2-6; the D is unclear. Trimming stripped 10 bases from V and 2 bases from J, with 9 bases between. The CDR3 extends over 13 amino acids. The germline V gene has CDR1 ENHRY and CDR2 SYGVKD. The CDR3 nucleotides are TGTGCCACCCGGTCCCCTGGGGCCAACGTCCTGACTTTC. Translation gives CATRSPGANVLTF.

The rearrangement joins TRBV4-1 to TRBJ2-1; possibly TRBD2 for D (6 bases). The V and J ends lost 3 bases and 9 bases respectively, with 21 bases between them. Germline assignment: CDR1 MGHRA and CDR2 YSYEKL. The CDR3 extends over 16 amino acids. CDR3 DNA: TGCGCCAGCAGCCACACTCGACCCCGGGGGATACCTGAGCAGTTCTTC. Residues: CASSHTRPRGIPEQFF.

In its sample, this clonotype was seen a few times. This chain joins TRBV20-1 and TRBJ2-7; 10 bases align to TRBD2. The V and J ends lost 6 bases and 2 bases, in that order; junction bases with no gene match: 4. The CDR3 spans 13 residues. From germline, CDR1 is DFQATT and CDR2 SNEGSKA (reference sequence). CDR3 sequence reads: CSATGLAAYEQYF. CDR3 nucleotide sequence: TGCAGTGCAACCGGACTAGCGGCCTACGAGCAGTACTTC.

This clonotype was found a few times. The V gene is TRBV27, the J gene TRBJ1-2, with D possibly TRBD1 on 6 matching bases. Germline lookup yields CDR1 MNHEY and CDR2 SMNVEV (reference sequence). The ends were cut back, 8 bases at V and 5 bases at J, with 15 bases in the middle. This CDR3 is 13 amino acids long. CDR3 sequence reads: CASGTGYSYGYTF. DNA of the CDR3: TGTGCCAGCGGTACAGGGTACTCGTATGGCTACACCTTC.

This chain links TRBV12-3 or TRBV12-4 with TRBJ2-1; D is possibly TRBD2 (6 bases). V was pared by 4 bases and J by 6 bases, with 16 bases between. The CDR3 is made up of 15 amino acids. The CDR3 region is CASSSAGPISNEQFF. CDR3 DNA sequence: TGTGCCAGCAGTTCTGCGGGACCCATAAGCAATGAGCAGTTCTTC.

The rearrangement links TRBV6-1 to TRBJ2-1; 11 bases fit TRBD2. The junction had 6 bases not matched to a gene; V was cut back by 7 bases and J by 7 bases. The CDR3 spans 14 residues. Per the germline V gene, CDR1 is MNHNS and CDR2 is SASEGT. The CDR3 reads CASTASGRFNEQFF. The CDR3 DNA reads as TGTGCCAGCACCGCTAGCGGGAGGTTTAATGAGCAGTTCTTC.

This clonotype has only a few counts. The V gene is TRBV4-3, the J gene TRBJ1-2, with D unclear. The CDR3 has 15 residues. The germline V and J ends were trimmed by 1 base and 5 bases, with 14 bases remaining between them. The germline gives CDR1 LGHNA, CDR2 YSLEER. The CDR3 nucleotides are TGCGCCAGCAGCCAAGGTCACAGAGATGGATATGGCTACACCTTC. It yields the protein CASSQGHRDGYGYTF.

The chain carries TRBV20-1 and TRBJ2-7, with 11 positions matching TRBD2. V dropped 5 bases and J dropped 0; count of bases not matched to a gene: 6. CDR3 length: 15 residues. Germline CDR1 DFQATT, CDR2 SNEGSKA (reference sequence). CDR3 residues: CSASGLADYSYEQYF. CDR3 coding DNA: TGCAGTGCTTCGGGACTAGCGGATTACTCCTACGAGCAGTACTTC.

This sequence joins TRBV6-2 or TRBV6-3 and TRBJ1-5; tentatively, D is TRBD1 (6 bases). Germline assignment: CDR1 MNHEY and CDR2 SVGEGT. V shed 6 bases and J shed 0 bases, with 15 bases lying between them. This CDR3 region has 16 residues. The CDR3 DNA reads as TGTGCCAGCAGCTCCCGGGACAAAAATAGCAATCAGCCCCAGCATTTT. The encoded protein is CASSSRDKNSNQPQHF.

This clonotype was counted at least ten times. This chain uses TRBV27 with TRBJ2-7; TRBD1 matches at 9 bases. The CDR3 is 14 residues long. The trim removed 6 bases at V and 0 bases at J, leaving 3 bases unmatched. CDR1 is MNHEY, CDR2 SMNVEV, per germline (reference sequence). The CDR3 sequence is CASRGQGHSYEQYF. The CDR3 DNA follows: TGTGCCAGCAGGGGACAGGGTCACTCCTACGAGCAGTACTTC.

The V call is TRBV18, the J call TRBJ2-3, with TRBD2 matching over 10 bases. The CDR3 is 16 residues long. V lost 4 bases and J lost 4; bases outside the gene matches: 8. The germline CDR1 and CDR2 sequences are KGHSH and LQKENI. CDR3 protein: CASSHELAGVADTQYF. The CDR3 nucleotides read TGTGCCAGCTCACACGAGCTAGCGGGAGTGGCAGATACGCAGTATTTT.

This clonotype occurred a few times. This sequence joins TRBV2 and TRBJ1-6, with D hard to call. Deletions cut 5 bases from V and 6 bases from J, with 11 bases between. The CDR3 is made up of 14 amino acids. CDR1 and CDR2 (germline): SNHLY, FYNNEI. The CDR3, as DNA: TGTGCCAGCAGTATTTTACAGTCTAATTCACCCCTCCACTTT. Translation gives CASSILQSNSPLHF.

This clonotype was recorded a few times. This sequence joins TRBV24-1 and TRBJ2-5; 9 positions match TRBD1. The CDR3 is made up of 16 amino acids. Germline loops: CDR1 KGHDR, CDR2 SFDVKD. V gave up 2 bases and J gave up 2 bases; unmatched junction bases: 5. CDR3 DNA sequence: TGTGCCACCAGTGATTCCCCGGGACAGGGTCAAGAGACCCAGTACTTC. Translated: CATSDSPGQGQETQYF.

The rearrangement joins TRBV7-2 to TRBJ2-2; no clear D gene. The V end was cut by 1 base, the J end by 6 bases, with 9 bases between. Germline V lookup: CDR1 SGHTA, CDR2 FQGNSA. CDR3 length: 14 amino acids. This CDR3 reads CASSLGDRPGELFF. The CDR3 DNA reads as TGTGCCAGCAGCTTAGGGGATCGGCCCGGGGAGCTGTTTTTT.

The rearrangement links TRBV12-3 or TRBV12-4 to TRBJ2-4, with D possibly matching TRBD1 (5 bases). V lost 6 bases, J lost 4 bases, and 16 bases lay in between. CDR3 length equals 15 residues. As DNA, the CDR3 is TGTGCCAGCAGCCGCTTAGGGGCTGGGAAAAACATTCAGTACTTC. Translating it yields CASSRLGAGKNIQYF.

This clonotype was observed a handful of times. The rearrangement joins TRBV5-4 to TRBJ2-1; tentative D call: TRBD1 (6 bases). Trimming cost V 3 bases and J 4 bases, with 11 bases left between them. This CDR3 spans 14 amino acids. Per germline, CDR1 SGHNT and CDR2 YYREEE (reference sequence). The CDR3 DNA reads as TGTGCCAGCAGCTGGGGCAGGGGTTACAATGAGCAGTTCTTC. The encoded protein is CASSWGRGYNEQFF. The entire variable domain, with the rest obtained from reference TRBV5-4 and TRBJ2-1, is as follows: ETGVTQSPTHLIKTRGQQVTLRCSSQSGHNTVSWYQQALGQGPQFIFQYYREEENGRGNFPPRFSGLQFPNYSSELNVNALELDDSALYLCASSWGRGYNEQFFGPGTRLTVL.

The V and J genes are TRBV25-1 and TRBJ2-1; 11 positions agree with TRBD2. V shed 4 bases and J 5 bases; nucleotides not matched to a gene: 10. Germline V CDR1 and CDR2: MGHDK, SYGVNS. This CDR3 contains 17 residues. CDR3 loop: CASSVRAGLADNNEQFF. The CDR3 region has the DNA TGTGCCAGCAGTGTCAGGGCGGGACTAGCGGATAACAATGAGCAGTTCTTC.

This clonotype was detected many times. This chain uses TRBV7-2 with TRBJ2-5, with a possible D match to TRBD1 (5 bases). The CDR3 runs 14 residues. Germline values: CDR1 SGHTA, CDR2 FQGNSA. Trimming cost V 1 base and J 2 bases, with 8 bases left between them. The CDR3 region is CASSLGQQQETQYF. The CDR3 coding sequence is TGTGCCAGCAGCTTAGGACAGCAGCAAGAGACCCAGTACTTC.

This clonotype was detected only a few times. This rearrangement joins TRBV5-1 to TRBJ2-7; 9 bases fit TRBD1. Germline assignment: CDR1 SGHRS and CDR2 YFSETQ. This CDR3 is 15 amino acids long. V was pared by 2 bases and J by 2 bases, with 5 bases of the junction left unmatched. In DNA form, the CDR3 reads TGCGCCAGCAGCTTCTATCGGGACAGGGCCTACGAGCAGTACTTC. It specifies CASSFYRDRAYEQYF.

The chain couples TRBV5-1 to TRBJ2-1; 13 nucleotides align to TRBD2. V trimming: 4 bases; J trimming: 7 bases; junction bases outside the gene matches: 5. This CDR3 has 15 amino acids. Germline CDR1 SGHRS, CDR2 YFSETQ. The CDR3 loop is CASSELAGGRNEQFF. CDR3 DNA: TGCGCCAGCAGCGAACTAGCGGGAGGGCGTAATGAGCAGTTCTTC.

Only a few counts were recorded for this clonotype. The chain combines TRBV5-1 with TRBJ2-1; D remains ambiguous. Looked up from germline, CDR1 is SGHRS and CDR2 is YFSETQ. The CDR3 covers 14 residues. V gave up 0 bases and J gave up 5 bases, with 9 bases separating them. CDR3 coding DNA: TGCGCCAGCAGCTTGGGCCAGCGAAACAATGAGCAGTTCTTC. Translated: CASSLGQRNNEQFF.

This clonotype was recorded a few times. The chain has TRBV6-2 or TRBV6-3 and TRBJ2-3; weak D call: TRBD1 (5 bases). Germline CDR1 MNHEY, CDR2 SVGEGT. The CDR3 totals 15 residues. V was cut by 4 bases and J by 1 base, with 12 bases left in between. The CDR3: CASSSRGRGTDTQYF. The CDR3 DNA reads TGTGCCAGCAGTTCAAGGGGCCGGGGCACAGATACGCAGTATTTT.

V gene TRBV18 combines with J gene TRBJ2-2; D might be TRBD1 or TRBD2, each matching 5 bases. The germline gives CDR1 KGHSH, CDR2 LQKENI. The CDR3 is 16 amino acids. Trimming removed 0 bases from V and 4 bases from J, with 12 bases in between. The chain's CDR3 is CASSPPGDMRTGELFF. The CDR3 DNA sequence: TGTGCCAGCTCACCACCGGGGGATATGCGCACCGGGGAGCTGTTTTTT.

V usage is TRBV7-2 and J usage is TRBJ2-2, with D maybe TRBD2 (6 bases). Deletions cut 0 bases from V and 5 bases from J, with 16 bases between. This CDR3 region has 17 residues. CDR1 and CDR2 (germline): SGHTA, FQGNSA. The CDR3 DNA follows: TGTGCCAGCAGCTTAGCTGGGGAGACTAGGTATACCGGGGAGCTGTTTTTT. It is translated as CASSLAGETRYTGELFF.

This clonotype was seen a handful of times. CDR3 amino acids: CASRTGTGNTEAFF. The CDR3 DNA sequence: TGTGCCAGCCGAACCGGGACAGGGAACACTGAAGCTTTCTTT. V and J are TRBV12-3 or TRBV12-4 and TRBJ1-1, with 8 bases fitting TRBD1. The J segment lost 1 base and the V segment lost 8 bases, leaving 6 bases of the junction unmatched. CDR3 length: 14 amino acids.

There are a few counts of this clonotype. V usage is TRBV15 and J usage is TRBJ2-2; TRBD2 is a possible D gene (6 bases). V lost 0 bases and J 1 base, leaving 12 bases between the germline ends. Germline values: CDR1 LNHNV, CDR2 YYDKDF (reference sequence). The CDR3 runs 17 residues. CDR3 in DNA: TGTGCCACCAGCAGAGACGACGGAGGGTGGAACACCGGGGAGCTGTTTTTT. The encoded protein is CATSRDDGGWNTGELFF.

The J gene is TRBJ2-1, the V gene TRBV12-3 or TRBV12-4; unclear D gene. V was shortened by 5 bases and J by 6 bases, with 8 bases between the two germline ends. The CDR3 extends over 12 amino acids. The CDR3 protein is CASSTPSNEQFF. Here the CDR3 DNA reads TGTGCCAGCAGTACCCCATCCAATGAGCAGTTCTTC.

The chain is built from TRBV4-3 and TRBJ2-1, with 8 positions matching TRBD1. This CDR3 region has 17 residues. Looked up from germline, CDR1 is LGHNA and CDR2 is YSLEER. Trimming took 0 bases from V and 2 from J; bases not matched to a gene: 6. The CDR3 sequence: CASSQDPDRGTYNEQFF. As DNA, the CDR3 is TGCGCCAGCAGCCAAGACCCCGACAGGGGAACCTACAATGAGCAGTTCTTC.

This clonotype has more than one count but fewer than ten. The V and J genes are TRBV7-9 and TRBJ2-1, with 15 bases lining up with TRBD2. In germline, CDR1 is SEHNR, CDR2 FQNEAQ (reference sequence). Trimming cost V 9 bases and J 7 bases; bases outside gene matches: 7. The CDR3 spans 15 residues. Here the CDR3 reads CASGLAGGMVNEQFF. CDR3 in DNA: TGTGCCAGTGGACTAGCGGGAGGGATGGTGAATGAGCAGTTCTTC.

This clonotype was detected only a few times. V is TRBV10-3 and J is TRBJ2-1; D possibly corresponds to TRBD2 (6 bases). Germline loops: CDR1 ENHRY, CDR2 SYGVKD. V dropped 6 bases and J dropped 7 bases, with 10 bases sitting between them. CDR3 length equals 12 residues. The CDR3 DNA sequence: TGTGCCATCAGCCCGACTAGTAATGAGCAGTTCTTC. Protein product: CAISPTSNEQFF.